The 4 T cell receptor beta chains reported below all come from one sample, sequenced in a study of vaccination effects on CD4 cells after COVID-19. Profiling relied on immunoSEQ multiplex PCR, and the TCRdb table lists in-frame clones only, not all of them. The sample records tens of thousands of clones, less than 75% being singletons. Their antigens are not known. With more than nine days of culture completed, CD4+ T cells were isolated. Each participant received a vaccine that was either BNT162b2 or mRNA-1273, given as two doses. The sequencing used CD4+ T cells from PBMCs cultured without peptide, collected after COVID-19 vaccination. These TCRs come from a human donor who received a COVID-19 vaccine.

The chain is built from TRBV21-1 and TRBJ2-5; the table names TRBD2, a call not compared with the DNA. TRBV21-1 has pseudogene status. The CDR3 is 11 amino acids. CDR3 bases: TGTGCCTGGGGGGGCCAAGAGACCCAGTACTTC. This codes for CAWGGQETQYF.

The chain links TRBV6-5 to TRBJ1-1; 8 bases match TRBD1. CDR1 and CDR2 from the germline V gene are MNHEY and SVGAGI. The CDR3 length is 11 residues. With V trimmed by 4 bases and J by 11 bases, 3 bases remained unmatched. The CDR3 sequence is CASSSRGRAFF. CDR3 sequence (DNA): TGTGCCAGCAGTTCCAGGGGGCGGGCTTTCTTT.

The V and J genes are TRBV5-1 and TRBJ1-2; possibly TRBD1 for D (5 bases). Germline loops: CDR1 SGHRS, CDR2 YFSETQ. The CDR3 is 14 residues long. Trimming left V 10 bases short and J 4 bases short, with 20 bases between. The CDR3 DNA sequence: TGCGCCTCGATGGCCGGGACGGATCCCTATGGCTACACCTTC. Protein: CASMAGTDPYGYTF.

This chain connects TRBV4-3 to TRBJ1-2, with D possibly matching TRBD1 (6 bases). This CDR3 is built from 17 residues. Looked up from germline, CDR1 is LGHNA and CDR2 is YSLEER. Trimming left V 0 bases short and J 9 bases short, with 23 bases between. CDR3 sequence (DNA): TGCGCCAGCAGCCAAGAGGTGACCAAAACAGGGCCGATTAGCTACACCTTC. Protein: CASSQEVTKTGPISYTF.